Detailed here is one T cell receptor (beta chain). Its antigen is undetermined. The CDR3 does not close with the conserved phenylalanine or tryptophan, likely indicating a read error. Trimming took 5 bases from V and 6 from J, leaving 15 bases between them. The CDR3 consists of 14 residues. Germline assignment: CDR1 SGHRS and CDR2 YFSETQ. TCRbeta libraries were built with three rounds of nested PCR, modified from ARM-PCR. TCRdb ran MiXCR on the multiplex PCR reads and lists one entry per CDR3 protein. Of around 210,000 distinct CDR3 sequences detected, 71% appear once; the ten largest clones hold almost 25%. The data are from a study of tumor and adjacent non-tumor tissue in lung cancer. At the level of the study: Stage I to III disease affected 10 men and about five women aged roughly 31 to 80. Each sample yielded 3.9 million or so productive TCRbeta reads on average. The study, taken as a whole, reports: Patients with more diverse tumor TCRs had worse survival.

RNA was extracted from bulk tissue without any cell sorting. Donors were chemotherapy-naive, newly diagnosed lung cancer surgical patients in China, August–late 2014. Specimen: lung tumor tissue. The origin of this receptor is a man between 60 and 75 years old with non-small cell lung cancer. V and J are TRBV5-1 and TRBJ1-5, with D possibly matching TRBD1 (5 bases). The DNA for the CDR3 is TGCGCCAGCAGTCCTGGGCAGGGCAGTCAGCCCCAGCATCTT. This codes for CASSPGQGSQPQHL.